This T cell receptor beta chain stems from a study of cytomegalovirus exposure and HLA in healthy donors. Findings and caveats of the study: Within the approximately 110 validation repertoires, first-cohort TCR clusters tended to co-occur, according to a later analysis.

Assay: immunoSEQ multiplex PCR; the TCRdb copy retains only in-frame clones and omits some. The data show about 140,000 clones, roughly nine tenths seen once. From germline, CDR1 is MGHRA and CDR2 YSYEKL. The CDR3 covers 15 residues. V lost 6 bases to trimming and J lost 4 bases, with 18 bases between them. As for this clone: Its antigen is currently unknown.

This chain joins TRBV4-1 and TRBJ1-2; D gene unclear. The sequence was collected from a man between 18 and 29 years old in good health and CMV-seronegative. The sequencing input was PBMCs. The CDR3 loop is CASSPPAGPGYGYTF. CDR3 coding DNA: TGCGCCAGCAGTCCGCCGGCAGGCCCCGGCTATGGCTACACCTTC.